This entry concerns a single TCR beta chain. The data stem from a study of cytomegalovirus exposure and HLA in healthy donors. PCR was performed using 60 Vbeta and 13 Jbeta primers. Measured with immunoSEQ multiplex PCR; TCRdb has only the in-frame clones, and not every one. There are about 93,000 clones in the sample; around 80% occur only once, and around 0.63% lies in the top ten. Deletions cut 1 base from V and 7 bases from J, with 13 bases between. The CDR3 loop spans 15 amino acids. CDR1 is MNHNS, CDR2 SASEGT, per germline. The TCR originated in a man aged 30-40 years in good health and CMV-seronegative. Sequencing was carried out using PBMCs. The gene calls are TRBV6-1 and TRBJ1-4, with a possible D match to TRBD1 (6 bases). CDR3 loop: CASSEGTDFFEKLFF. DNA for the CDR3: TGTGCCAGCAGTGAAGGGACAGATTTTTTTGAAAAACTGTTTTTT.